A single sample is the source of the 12 T cell receptor beta chains below, sequenced in a study of T cell changes during pregnancy in multiple sclerosis. Some clones are missing from TCRdb's copy, which holds only in-frame ones; the method was immunoSEQ multiplex PCR. The sample lists 56,000 or so clones, almost 95% occurring once. The input for sequencing was CD4+ T cells from peripheral blood mononuclear cells, taken in the third trimester of pregnancy. These receptors were obtained from a female donor with multiple sclerosis, enrolled in a pregnancy study.

Only a few counts were recorded for this clone. The chain uses TRBV2 and TRBJ1-4, with TRBD1 as a possible D gene (6 bases). V dropped 5 bases and J dropped 5 bases, with 18 bases sitting between them. Germline CDR1 reads SNHLY; CDR2 reads FYNNEI. The CDR3 contains 16 residues. The CDR3 sequence is CASSPSRTARNEKLFF. In DNA form, the CDR3 reads TGTGCCAGCAGTCCCAGCCGGACAGCGCGGAATGAAAAACTGTTTTTT. Looking up the rest from reference TRBV2 and TRBJ1-4 gives the full variable domain: EPEVTQTPSHQVTQMGQEVILRCVPISNHLYFYWYRQILGQKVEFLVSFYNNEISEKSEIFDDQFSVERPDGSNFTLKIRSTKLEDSAMYFCASSPSRTARNEKLFFGSGTQLSVL.

The chain has TRBV6-5 and TRBJ2-3; maybe TRBD1 (6 bases). The CDR3 runs to 16 residues. V lost 1 base and J 0 bases, leaving 11 bases between the germline ends. Germline CDR1 reads MNHEY; CDR2 reads SVGAGI. CDR3 protein: CASSYLGASSTDTQYF. In DNA, the CDR3 is TGTGCCAGCAGTTACTTGGGGGCTTCTAGCACAGATACGCAGTATTTT.

The chain is built from TRBV29-1 and TRBJ1-3, with unresolved D. This CDR3 has 11 residues. V gave up 4 bases and J gave up 2 bases, with 3 bases separating them. Looked up from germline, CDR1 is SQVTM and CDR2 is ANQGSEA. CDR3 in DNA: TGCAGCGTTGGAGCTGGAAACACCATATATTTT. Protein product: CSVGAGNTIYF.

The chain recombines TRBV5-1 with TRBJ2-7; 7 bases are shared with TRBD1. V shed 3 bases, J shed 2 bases, and the junction held 5 bases outside the gene matches. CDR1 SGHRS and CDR2 YFSETQ come from the germline V gene. There are 14 residues in the CDR3. The CDR3 protein is CASSSDRVPYEQYF. The CDR3 DNA reads as TGCGCCAGCAGCTCCGACAGGGTCCCCTACGAGCAGTACTTC.

The chain carries TRBV19 and TRBJ2-1; 8 bases line up with TRBD1. Trimming removed 0 bases from V and 15 bases from J; junction bases left unmatched: 7. Germline V gene lookup returns CDR1 LNHDA and CDR2 SQIVND (reference sequence). This CDR3 spans 13 amino acids. The CDR3 bases are TGTGCCAGTAGTATAGATGTTAGGACAGGGACGTTCTTC. This codes for CASSIDVRTGTFF.

The CDR3 region is CASSLSQGVSYEQYF. CDR3 sequence (DNA): TGTGCCAGCAGTTTAAGCCAGGGGGTAAGCTACGAGCAGTACTTC. The chain links TRBV28 to TRBJ2-7; TRBD1 matches at 7 bases. CDR3 length: 15 residues. Losses at the gene ends were 2 bases for V and 3 bases for J; bases not matched to a gene: 7. Germline lookup yields CDR1 MDHEN and CDR2 SYDVKM.

The chain joins TRBV28 to TRBJ2-1; 14 bases match TRBD2. With V trimmed by 6 bases and J by 4 bases, 14 bases remained unmatched. The germline CDR1 and CDR2 sequences are MDHEN and SYDVKM. The CDR3 is 19 amino acids. The CDR3, as DNA: TGTGCCAGCAGACCACCTCCGACTAGCGGGAGGGCCTCTTACAATGAGCAGTTCTTC. It codes for CASRPPPTSGRASYNEQFF.

V usage is TRBV18 and J usage is TRBJ2-1, with 9 positions matching TRBD2. From germline, CDR1 is KGHSH and CDR2 LQKENI. The CDR3 consists of 16 residues. V gave up 1 base and J gave up 2 bases; unmatched junction bases: 3. The CDR3 is CASSPLAGVTYNEQFF. The CDR3 nucleotides are TGTGCCAGCTCACCACTAGCGGGAGTGACCTACAATGAGCAGTTCTTC.

This chain links TRBV5-1 with TRBJ2-3, with D perhaps TRBD1 (5 bases). The CDR3 runs 16 residues. V was cut by 1 base and J by 3 bases, with 15 bases left in between. CDR1 and CDR2 from the germline V gene are SGHRS and YFSETQ. Here the CDR3 DNA reads TGCGCCAGCAGCTTGTTGCCAGGGCATCAAACAGATACGCAGTATTTT. The encoded protein is CASSLLPGHQTDTQYF.

The chain is built from TRBV28 and TRBJ2-1, with TRBD2 matching 10 bases. Unmatched junction bases numbered 7, after V lost 7 bases and J lost 1 base. The germline V gene encodes CDR1 MDHEN and CDR2 SYDVKM. The CDR3 runs to 16 residues. CDR3 region: CASNQREGPSYNEQFF. For the CDR3, the DNA is TGTGCCAGCAATCAGCGGGAGGGCCCGTCCTACAATGAGCAGTTCTTC.

The chain couples TRBV5-1 to TRBJ2-2; D unclear. The CDR3 loop spans 16 amino acids. Trimming pared 1 base from V and 1 base from J, leaving 11 bases between. Looked up from germline, CDR1 is SGHRS and CDR2 is YFSETQ. The CDR3 DNA is TGCGCCAGCAGCTTGAGGTTATCAGGGAACACCGGGGAGCTGTTTTTT. It codes for CASSLRLSGNTGELFF.

The chain has TRBV2 and TRBJ2-1, with 14 bases identical to TRBD2. CDR3 length: 14 residues. CDR1 and CDR2 (germline): SNHLY, FYNNEI. Trimming cost V 5 bases and J 7 bases; bases outside gene matches: 1. CDR3 sequence reads: CASSWTSGGNEQFF. CDR3 in DNA: TGTGCCAGCAGTTGGACTAGCGGGGGGAATGAGCAGTTCTTC.